This TCR beta chain originates from a study of CD8 T cells in Susac syndrome. General study results and limits: Across the total CD8+ repertoires, around 15 Susac-specific public clones were detected, and across the CD8+ TEMRA repertoires, 5 or 6 such clones were detected.

In the case of this clonotype: Antigen specificity is unknown.

RNA totalling roughly 0.45 to 1 ug underwent reverse transcription with random hexamers. Across 54 Vbeta and 13 Jbeta, TCR beta CDR3 was amplified with immunoSEQ multiplex PCR. TCRdb re-analysed the immunoSEQ multiplex PCR reads in MiXCR, keeping a single row per CDR3 protein. The sample holds some 140,000 distinct CDR3 sequences, 85% to 95% seen once. CDR1 is SQVTM and CDR2 is ANQGSEA in the germline V gene. The CDR3 extends over 11 amino acids. V gave up 3 bases and J gave up 11 bases, with 13 bases separating them. CD8+ and CD4+ T cells were negatively isolated; TEMRA cells were FACS-enriched. The sample comprised CD8+ T cells from PBMCs. The clonotype was recovered from a human donor with Susac syndrome. This chain links TRBV29-1 with TRBJ1-1, with D unclear. The DNA for the CDR3 is TGCAGCGTTGAGGGGTTAAATCGGGCTTTCTTT. Its translation: CSVEGLNRAFF. The variable domain in full, with the rest retrieved from reference TRBV29-1 and TRBJ1-1, is SAVISQKPSRDICQRGTSLTIQCQVDSQVTMMFWYRQQPGQSLTLIATANQGSEATYESGFVIDKFPISRPNLTFSTLTVSNMSPEDSSIYLCSVEGLNRAFFGQGTRLTVV.